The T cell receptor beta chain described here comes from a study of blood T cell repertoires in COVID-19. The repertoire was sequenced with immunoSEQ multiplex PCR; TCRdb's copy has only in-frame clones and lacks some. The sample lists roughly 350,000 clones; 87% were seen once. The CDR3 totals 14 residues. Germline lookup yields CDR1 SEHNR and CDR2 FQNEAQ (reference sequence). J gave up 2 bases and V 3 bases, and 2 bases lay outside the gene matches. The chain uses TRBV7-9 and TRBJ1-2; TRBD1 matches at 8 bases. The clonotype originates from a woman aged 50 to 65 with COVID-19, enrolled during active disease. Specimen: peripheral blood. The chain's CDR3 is CASSLGQANYGYTF. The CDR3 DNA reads TGTGCCAGCAGCTTGGGACAGGCAAACTATGGCTACACCTTC.